The rows below give T cell receptor beta chains drawn from one sample of a study of CD8 T cells in ankylosing spondylitis. TCRdb redid the calling of the 5' RACE reads with MiXCR, one entry per CDR3 protein. The table includes about 360,000 distinct CDR3 sequences, around 20% detected once. The sample taken for sequencing was blood, either unsorted or a sorted T cell fraction (not recorded which). All receptors come from a male donor with ankylosing spondylitis or in good health (not recorded which). Each CDR3 is given with its conserved first and last residue. D genes are given only for firm matches. Part of the rows lack a size; the others show once, few, many or a class for expanded clones.

NA TRBJ1-4 TRBD1 TRBV27 TGTGCCAGCAGTCCACAGGGGGCATCGGGAGAAAAACTGTTTTTT CASSPQGASGEKLFF
few TRBJ2-3 TRBD1 TRBV20-1 TGCAGTGCCATAGACAGGGGACCAGATACGCAGTATTTT CSAIDRGPDTQYF
NA TRBJ1-5 NA TRBV12-3/TRBV12-4 TGTGCCAGCAGTTTCCCCGGGGTTCCGGGGACCCAGCATTTT CASSFPGVPGTQHF
NA TRBJ1-4 NA TRBV29-1 TGCAGCGTTGAGGACAGAGCAACTAATGAAAAACTGTTTTTT CSVEDRATNEKLFF
NA TRBJ1-1 NA TRBV30 TGTGCCTGGACACAGGAGACTAACACTGAAGCTTTCTTT CAWTQETNTEAFF
NA TRBJ2-3 NA TRBV18 TGTGCCAGCTCTACCGTGGGGGAAGATACGCAGTATTTT CASSTVGEDTQYF
few TRBJ2-7 NA TRBV3-1 TGTGCCAGCAGCCAAGATGTATCAGCCTACGAGCAGTACTTC CASSQDVSAYEQYF
NA TRBJ2-7 NA TRBV27 TGTGCCAGCAGTTTATTCCCCGACTTCACCTACGAGCAGTACTTC CASSLFPDFTYEQYF
few TRBJ2-7 NA TRBV12-3/TRBV12-4 TGTGCCAGCAGTTTTGACCAGGTAGGGTCCGGCGAGCAGTACTTC CASSFDQVGSGEQYF
few TRBJ2-1 TRBD2 TRBV12-3/TRBV12-4 TGTGCCAGCAGACCATATCCTAGCGGGGCTTCTCACAATGAGCAGTTCTTC CASRPYPSGASHNEQFF
NA TRBJ2-5 TRBD2 TRBV9 TGTGCCAGCAGCGCGACTAGCGGGGGGGCCGGAGAGACCCAGTACTTC CASSATSGGAGETQYF
NA TRBJ1-1 NA TRBV28 TGTGCCAGCAGTTTATACCGGTTAGGGGGAGGCACTGAAGCTTTCTTT CASSLYRLGGGTEAFF
NA TRBJ2-7 NA TRBV12-3/TRBV12-4 TGTGCCAGCAGTTTGGCGCAGGGTGGGGACGAGCAGTACTTC CASSLAQGGDEQYF
once TRBJ2-7 NA TRBV20-1 TGCAGTGCTAGAGTATTGGGGGAAAACGAGCAGTACTTC CSARVLGENEQYF
few TRBJ2-5 NA TRBV20-1 TGCAGTGCGTCGGCAGATTACCACCAAGAGACCCAGTACTTC CSASADYHQETQYF
NA TRBJ2-2 TRBD1 TRBV7-9 TGTGCCAGCAGCGAACCCCGGACAGGGCCCACCGGGGAGCTGTTTTTT CASSEPRTGPTGELFF
NA TRBJ2-1 NA TRBV30 TGTGCCTGGAATTTGTTGACGGGTTTAAAGGGTGAGCAGTTCTTC CAWNLLTGLKGEQFF
few TRBJ1-2 TRBD1 TRBV29-1 TGCAGCGCGGTCAGCCACAGGGGTGGGGGCTACACCTTC CSAVSHRGGGYTF
NA TRBJ1-2 NA TRBV6-6 TGTGCCAGCAGTTACGGGGAGAACTATGGCTACACCTTC CASSYGENYGYTF
NA TRBJ2-7 TRBD1 TRBV4-2 TGTGCCAGCAGCCCCGGGACAGCCACCTACGAGCAGTACTTC CASSPGTATYEQYF
NA TRBJ1-1 NA TRBV27 TGTGCCAGCAGTTTTTTGGGGGAGAACACTGAAGCTTTCTTT CASSFLGENTEAFF
few TRBJ2-1 NA TRBV7-9 TGTGCCAGCATCTATCAGGGTAGCGGTGGACATGAGCAGTTCTTC CASIYQGSGGHEQFF
NA TRBJ2-7 NA TRBV2 TGTGCCAGCAGTGGCGGGACACGCAACGAGCAGTACTTC CASSGGTRNEQYF
few TRBJ2-7 TRBD1 TRBV20-1 TGCAGTGCTAGGGGGACAGAAGTTCCGGCCTACGAGCAGTACTTC CSARGTEVPAYEQYF
NA TRBJ2-7 NA TRBV7-6 TGTGCCAGCAGTGGGAACCCCTCGTACGAGCAGTACTTC CASSGNPSYEQYF
NA TRBJ2-5 NA TRBV11-2 TGTGCCAGCAGCTTATTCCCCGTGCCCAGCGAGGAAGAGACCCAGTACTTC CASSLFPVPSEEETQYF
few TRBJ2-1 TRBD1 TRBV6-1 TGTGCCAGCAGTACACTAACGGGAGACAGGGGCCCATACAATGAGCAGTTCTTC CASSTLTGDRGPYNEQFF
NA TRBJ2-7 NA TRBV2 TGTGCCAGCAGCGACCCCGGGGTAGGCTACGAGCAGTACTTC CASSDPGVGYEQYF
few TRBJ2-7 TRBD2 TRBV4-1 TGCGCCAGCAGCCAGAACCCAGGCGGGGGGATCGAGCAGTACTTC CASSQNPGGGIEQYF
NA TRBJ2-3 TRBD2 TRBV3-1 TGTGCCAGCAGCCAACAGACTAGCGGGGGCCCCACAGATACGCAGTATTTT CASSQQTSGGPTDTQYF
NA TRBJ2-7 NA TRBV12-5 TGTGCTAGTGGTCCCCAGGTTGGCTACGAGCAGTACTTC CASGPQVGYEQYF
few TRBJ2-1 NA TRBV12-3/TRBV12-4 TGTGCCAGCAGTTTGGGTCGCACGTTAGAGCAGTTCTTC CASSLGRTLEQFF
NA TRBJ2-1 NA TRBV29-1 TGCAGCGGAGCCGGGACATCCCTTGGAAATGAGCAGTTCTTC CSGAGTSLGNEQFF
NA TRBJ2-1 NA TRBV11-2 TGTGCCAGCAGCTTAGACAACTCAGGATTCAATGAGCAGTTCTTC CASSLDNSGFNEQFF
NA TRBJ1-2 NA TRBV9 TGTGCCAGCAGCGTAGGCGGCAGTCTGAACTATGGCTACACCTTC CASSVGGSLNYGYTF
NA TRBJ2-5 NA TRBV20-1 TGCAGTGCTAGAGAATCAGGGACGGAGACCCAGTACTTC CSARESGTETQYF
few TRBJ2-1 NA TRBV12-3/TRBV12-4 TGTGCCAGCAGTTCCGGGTTAGAGCAGTTCTTC CASSSGLEQFF
NA TRBJ2-1 TRBD2 TRBV7-6 TGTGCCAGCAGCCCAGCGGGGGGGCCGGATGAGCAGTTCTTC CASSPAGGPDEQFF
NA TRBJ2-7 NA TRBV12-3/TRBV12-4 TGTGCCAGCAGTTTCGCTAGCGATGCCTCCTACGAGCAGTACTTC CASSFASDASYEQYF
NA TRBJ2-3 TRBD2 TRBV27 TGTGCCAGCAGGTCAGGGGCTAGCGGGGGGAATACGCAGTATTTT CASRSGASGGNTQYF
few TRBJ2-7 NA TRBV2 TGTGCCACAAGCCTGGGCCGCGAGCAGTACTTC CATSLGREQYF
many TRBJ1-2 NA TRBV7-9 TGTGCCAGCAGCCCTTCGACGGCTCTCGGCTACACCTTC CASSPSTALGYTF
few TRBJ1-1 NA TRBV12-3/TRBV12-4 TGTGCCAGCAGTTCCACAGGAATGAACACTGAAGCTTTCTTT CASSSTGMNTEAFF
NA TRBJ2-7 NA TRBV6-1 TGTGCCAGCAGCACCGACCTACCCCCCGTCTACGAGCAGTACTTC CASSTDLPPVYEQYF
few TRBJ2-1 TRBD2 TRBV28 TGTGCCAGCAAGGAGCGGGGGACCTACAATGAGCAGTTCTTC CASKERGTYNEQFF
NA TRBJ2-1 TRBD1 TRBV24-1 TGTGCCACCAGTGACCCCGGGACAGCGAATGAGCAGTTCTTC CATSDPGTANEQFF
few TRBJ2-3 NA TRBV9 TGTGCCAGCAGCGCTGAGGCGGGCACAGATACGCAGTATTTT CASSAEAGTDTQYF
NA TRBJ1-2 TRBD1 TRBV6-1 TGTGCCAGCAGCCCGCCGGACAGGGAAGAAGGCTACACCTTC CASSPPDREEGYTF
NA TRBJ2-2 NA TRBV30 TGTGCCTGGGACCTTGTCGACACCGGGGAGCTGTTTTTT CAWDLVDTGELFF
many TRBJ2-3 NA TRBV12-3/TRBV12-4 TGTGCCAGCAGGCCGAACTCGCCAGATACGCAGTATTTT CASRPNSPDTQYF
few TRBJ2-5 NA TRBV7-9 TGTGCCAGCAGCTTGGGCGGAAGGAAAGAGACCCAGTACTTC CASSLGGRKETQYF
few TRBJ1-5 NA TRBV7-8 TGTGCCAGCAGCTTTTTGGGGGGGCTGGATCAGCCCCAGCATTTT CASSFLGGLDQPQHF
few TRBJ2-1 NA TRBV24-1 TGTGCCACCAGTGATTTGATCCCCAATGAGCAGTTCTTC CATSDLIPNEQFF
few TRBJ2-7 NA TRBV4-2 TGTGCCAGCAGCCTAAGAATTAGGTACGAGCAGTACTTC CASSLRIRYEQYF
NA TRBJ2-6 NA TRBV6-5 TGTTCCAGCAGTTACACCCAGGCTGGGGCCAACGTCCTGACTTTC CSSSYTQAGANVLTF
few TRBJ2-1 NA TRBV5-6 TGTGCCAGCAGCTTGATTGGGGTGGAAAATGAGCAGTTCTTC CASSLIGVENEQFF
NA TRBJ2-2 NA TRBV7-9 TGTGCCAGCAGTCCAAAGCCGGCGATCGGGACCGGGGAGCTGTTTTTT CASSPKPAIGTGELFF